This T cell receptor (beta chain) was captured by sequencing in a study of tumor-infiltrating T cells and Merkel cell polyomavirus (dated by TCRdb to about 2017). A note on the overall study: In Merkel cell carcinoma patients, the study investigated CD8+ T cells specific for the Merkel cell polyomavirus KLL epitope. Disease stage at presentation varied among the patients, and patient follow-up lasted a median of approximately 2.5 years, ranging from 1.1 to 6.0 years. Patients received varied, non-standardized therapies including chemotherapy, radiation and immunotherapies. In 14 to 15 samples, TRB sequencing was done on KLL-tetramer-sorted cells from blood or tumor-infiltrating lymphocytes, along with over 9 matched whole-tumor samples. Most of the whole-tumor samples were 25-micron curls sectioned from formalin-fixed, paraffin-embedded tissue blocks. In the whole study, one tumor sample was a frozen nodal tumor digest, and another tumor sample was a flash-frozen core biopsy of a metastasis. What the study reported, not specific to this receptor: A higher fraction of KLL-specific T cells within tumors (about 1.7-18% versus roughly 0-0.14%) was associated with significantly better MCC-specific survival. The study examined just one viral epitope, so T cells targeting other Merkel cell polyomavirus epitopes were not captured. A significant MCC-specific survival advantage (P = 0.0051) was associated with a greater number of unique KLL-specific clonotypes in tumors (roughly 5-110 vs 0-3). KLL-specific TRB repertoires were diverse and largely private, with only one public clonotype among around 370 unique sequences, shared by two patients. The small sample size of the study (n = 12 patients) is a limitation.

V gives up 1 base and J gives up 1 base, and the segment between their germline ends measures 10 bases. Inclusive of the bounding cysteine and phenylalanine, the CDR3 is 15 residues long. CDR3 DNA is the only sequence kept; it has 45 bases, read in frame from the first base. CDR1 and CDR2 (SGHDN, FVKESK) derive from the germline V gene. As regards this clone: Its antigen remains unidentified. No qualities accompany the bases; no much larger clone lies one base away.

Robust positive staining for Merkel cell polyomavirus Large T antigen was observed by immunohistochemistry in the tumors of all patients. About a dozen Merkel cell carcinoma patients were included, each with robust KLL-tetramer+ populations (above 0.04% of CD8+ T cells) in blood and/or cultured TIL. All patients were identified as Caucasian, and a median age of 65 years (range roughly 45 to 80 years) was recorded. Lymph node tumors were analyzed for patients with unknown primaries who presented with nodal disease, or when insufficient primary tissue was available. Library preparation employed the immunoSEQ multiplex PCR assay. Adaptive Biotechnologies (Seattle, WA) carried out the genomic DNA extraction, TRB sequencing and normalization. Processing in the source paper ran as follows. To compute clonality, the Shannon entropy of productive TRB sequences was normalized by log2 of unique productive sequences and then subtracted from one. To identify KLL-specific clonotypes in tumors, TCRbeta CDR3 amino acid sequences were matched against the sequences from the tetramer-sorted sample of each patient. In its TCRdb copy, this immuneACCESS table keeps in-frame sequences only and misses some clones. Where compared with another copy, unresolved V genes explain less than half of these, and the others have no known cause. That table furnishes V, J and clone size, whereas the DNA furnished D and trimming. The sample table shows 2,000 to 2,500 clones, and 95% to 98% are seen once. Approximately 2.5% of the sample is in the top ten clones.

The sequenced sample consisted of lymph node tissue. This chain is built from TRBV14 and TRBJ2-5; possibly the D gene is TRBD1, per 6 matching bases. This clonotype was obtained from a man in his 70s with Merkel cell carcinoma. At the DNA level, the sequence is TGTGCCAGCAGCCAAGCGGGACAAGTCCAAGAGACCCAGTACTTC. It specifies CASSQAGQVQETQYF.